These 24 T cell receptor beta chains were sequenced from one sample in a study of blood T cells in healthy people across ages. A second PCR, run for roughly 7 to 11 cycles, used a sample-barcoded 5' primer plus a J-beta primer mix. In TCRdb, the 5' RACE reads were re-called with MiXCR into one record per CDR3 protein. The sample yields more than 450,000 distinct CDR3 sequences, over 25% seen once. This sample also appeared in a second study, on T cells of mothers and their children.

The sequencing sample was made of blood. The source is a boy between 2 and 10 years old in good health.

The J gene is TRBJ2-1, the V gene TRBV4-3; TRBD2 agrees at 12 bases. The length of the CDR3 is 19 residues. Germline lookup yields CDR1 LGHNA and CDR2 YSLEER. V lost 8 bases, J lost 2 bases, and 16 bases stayed unmatched. The CDR3 coding sequence is TGCGCCAGCGGCTTGGGCCTAGCGGGAGGGGAGGGGCCCTACAATGAGCAGTTCTTC. Translating it yields CASGLGLAGGEGPYNEQFF.

In this sample, this clonotype turned up a few times. V is TRBV6-2 or TRBV6-3 and J is TRBJ2-5; 8 bases fit TRBD1. After removal of 6 bases from V and 3 bases from J, the junction contained 9 bases not matched to a gene. Germline CDR1 and CDR2: MNHEY and SVGEGT. The CDR3 length is 15 residues. CDR3 amino acids: CASSRTGSRKETQYF. The DNA of the CDR3 is TGTGCCAGCAGCCGGACAGGGAGTAGGAAAGAGACCCAGTACTTC.

This clonotype has just a few counts. The CDR3 reads CASTRARGFRAGELFF. CDR3 in DNA: TGTGCCAGCACCCGCGCGAGAGGGTTCCGCGCCGGGGAGCTGTTTTTT. The chain recombines TRBV27 with TRBJ2-2, with a tentative D call TRBD2 (5 bases). The CDR3 covers 16 residues. The V end was cut by 7 bases, the J end by 6 bases, with 21 bases between. Per the germline V gene, CDR1 is MNHEY and CDR2 is SMNVEV (reference sequence).

V gene TRBV7-3 combines with J gene TRBJ2-5, with TRBD1 matching 9 bases. V shed 5 bases and J 4 bases; nucleotides not matched to a gene: 14. The germline V gene encodes CDR1 SGHTA and CDR2 FQGTGA. The CDR3 contains 17 residues. The CDR3 loop reads CASSLGTGKPLGETQYF. Written as DNA, the CDR3 is TGTGCCAGCAGCCTAGGGACAGGGAAACCCCTCGGAGAGACCCAGTACTTC.

This clonotype was observed a few times. CDR3 residues: CSAGDIGNTEAFF. The DNA for the CDR3 is TGCAGTGCTGGGGACATCGGGAACACTGAAGCTTTCTTT. The rearrangement links TRBV20-1 to TRBJ1-1, with D perhaps TRBD1 (6 bases). CDR3 length: 13 residues. Trimming shortened V by 5 bases and J by 1 base, and 11 bases separated the two germline ends. CDR1 is DFQATT, CDR2 SNEGSKA, per germline (reference sequence).

The chain is built from TRBV3-1 and TRBJ2-7; tentatively, D is TRBD1 or TRBD2 (6 bases each). From germline, CDR1 is LGHDT and CDR2 YNNKEL (reference sequence). V lost 5 bases and J lost 3, with 17 bases in between. The CDR3 has 15 amino acids. Written as DNA, the CDR3 is TGTGCCAGCAGCTTATCTGGGGGGCCACACTACGAGCAGTACTTC. Translating gives CASSLSGGPHYEQYF.

The genes are TRBV29-1 and TRBJ2-2; tentatively, D is TRBD1 (5 bases). Germline V CDR1 and CDR2: SQVTM, ANQGSEA. V was clipped by 7 bases and J by 8 bases, with 14 bases between them. The CDR3 spans 12 residues. The CDR3 sequence is CSARPGRGELFF. The CDR3, as DNA: TGCAGCGCGCGGCCAGGGCGAGGGGAGCTGTTTTTT.

In this sample, this clonotype turned up a few times. The chain has TRBV12-3 or TRBV12-4 and TRBJ2-2; TRBD2 matches 10 bases. The CDR3 spans 16 residues. V lost 5 bases, J lost 3 bases, and 6 bases stayed unmatched. CDR3 coding DNA: TGTGCCAGCAGTCAGCTAGCGGGAGACGACACCGGGGAGCTGTTTTTT. It is translated as CASSQLAGDDTGELFF.

V usage is TRBV27 and J usage is TRBJ2-7, with TRBD1 matching over 10 bases. J lost 7 bases, V lost 6 bases, and 12 bases had no gene match. Germline CDR1 is MNHEY and CDR2 is SMNVEV (reference sequence). The CDR3 covers 15 residues. CDR3 residues: CASRWYGTGEGEQYF. The CDR3 nucleotides are TGTGCCAGCAGATGGTATGGGACAGGGGAGGGGGAGCAGTACTTC.

The chain couples TRBV19 to TRBJ2-5; D uncertain. The CDR3 contains 13 residues. Germline CDR1 is LNHDA and CDR2 is SQIVND (reference sequence). The CDR3 coding sequence is TGTGCAGCCTCGAACACATACCAAGAGACCCAGTACTTC. Amino acids: CAASNTYQETQYF. Supplemented by reference TRBV19 and TRBJ2-5, the full variable domain reads DGGITQSPKYLFRKEGQNVTLSCEQNLNHDAMYWYRQDPGQGLRLIYYSQIVNDFQKGDIAEGYSVSREKKESFPLTVTSAQKNPTAFYLCAASNTYQETQYFGPGTRLLVL.

This clonotype came up a few times. The chain carries TRBV3-1 and TRBJ1-4; D is possibly TRBD1 (6 bases). Germline V gives CDR1 LGHDT, CDR2 YNNKEL (reference sequence). This CDR3 region has 17 residues. The V end lost 1 base, the J end lost 0 bases, and 12 bases lay between the germline ends. The CDR3 sequence: CASSQAWGTPTNEKLFF. The CDR3 DNA follows: TGTGCCAGCAGCCAAGCCTGGGGGACACCAACTAATGAAAAACTGTTTTTT.

The chain recombines TRBV7-3 with TRBJ2-5; D remains ambiguous. The germline V gene has CDR1 SGHTA and CDR2 FQGTGA. CDR3 length: 15 amino acids. Deletions cut 0 bases from V and 2 bases from J, with 10 bases between. CDR3 loop: CASSLTGSQQETQYF. The CDR3, as DNA: TGTGCCAGCAGCTTAACGGGGTCCCAACAAGAGACCCAGTACTTC.

The V call is TRBV7-9, the J call TRBJ2-7; 7 bases agree with TRBD1. Unmatched junction bases numbered 6, after V lost 4 bases and J lost 3 bases. Per germline, CDR1 SEHNR and CDR2 FQNEAQ (reference sequence). The CDR3 loop spans 14 amino acids. CDR3 amino acids: CASSSWDRVYEQYF. The CDR3 nucleotides read TGTGCCAGCAGCTCTTGGGACAGAGTCTACGAGCAGTACTTC.

The chain uses TRBV6-5 and TRBJ2-6, with unresolved D. CDR1 is MNHEY and CDR2 is SVGAGI in the germline V gene. The CDR3 contains 15 residues. V was clipped by 2 bases and J by 0 bases, with 5 bases between them. CDR3 amino acids: CASSYALSGANVLTF. The CDR3 nucleotides read TGTGCCAGCAGTTACGCACTCTCTGGGGCCAACGTCCTGACTTTC.

This clonotype came up a few times. This chain joins TRBV7-9 and TRBJ2-1; 12 positions match TRBD2. This CDR3 contains 14 residues. V was pared by 3 bases and J by 10 bases, with 4 bases of the junction left unmatched. Germline lookup yields CDR1 SEHNR and CDR2 FQNEAQ (reference sequence). CDR3 coding DNA: TGTGCCAGCAGCTTGGGACTAGCGGGTTTGGAGCAGTTCTTC. Translating gives CASSLGLAGLEQFF. Full variable domain (remainder filled in from reference TRBV7-9 and TRBJ2-1): DTGVSQNPRHKITKRGQNVTFRCDPISEHNRLYWYRQTLGQGPEFLTYFQNEAQLEKSRLLSDRFSAERPKGSFSTLEIQRTEQGDSAMYLCASSLGLAGLEQFFGPGTRLTVL.

The CDR3 loop reads CASTVAENTEAFF. CDR3 coding DNA: TGTGCCAGCACGGTCGCGGAGAACACTGAAGCTTTCTTT. The chain links TRBV12-3 or TRBV12-4 to TRBJ1-1; no clear D gene. The CDR3 consists of 13 residues. The germline V and J ends were trimmed by 7 bases and 1 base, with 10 bases remaining between them.

The gene calls are TRBV30 and TRBJ1-3; unclear D gene. Trimming removed 3 bases at V and 4 bases at J, with 16 bases between. Germline values: CDR1 GTSNPN, CDR2 SVGIG (reference sequence). The CDR3 has 15 residues. CDR3 in DNA: TGTGCCTGGAGAGCCCATGGGATCTCAGGAAACACCATATATTTT. Translated: CAWRAHGISGNTIYF.

For this clonotype: The junction and the germline gene differ at one end; a read error may be behind it. The rearrangement joins TRBV20-1 to TRBJ2-3; tentatively, D is TRBD1 (6 bases). Per germline, CDR1 DFQATT and CDR2 SNEGSKA (reference sequence). The CDR3 consists of 15 residues. DNA for the CDR3: TGCAGTGCTAGGGGGGCCAGGATAAACACAGATACGCGGTATTTT. This codes for CSARGARINTDTRYF.

This clonotype was seen only a few times. The V and J genes are TRBV12-5 and TRBJ1-3, with no clear D. Trimming stripped 1 base from V and 0 bases from J, with 10 bases between. Germline V gives CDR1 LGHNT, CDR2 FRNRAP. The CDR3 is 16 residues long. The CDR3 DNA reads TGTGCTAGTGGTTTGGCCGGCGCAAGCTCTGGAAACACCATATATTTT. This encodes CASGLAGASSGNTIYF.

The chain uses TRBV20-1 and TRBJ2-7; TRBD2 agrees at 8 bases. Germline CDR1 is DFQATT and CDR2 is SNEGSKA (reference sequence). This CDR3 has 15 residues. The V and J ends lost 3 bases and 7 bases, in that order; junction bases with no gene match: 14. CDR3 residues: CSARGGGGPPGEQYF. CDR3 nucleotide sequence: TGCAGTGCTAGGGGTGGCGGGGGGCCCCCCGGAGAGCAGTACTTC.

In the case of this clonotype: The junction and the germline gene differ at one end; a read error may be behind it. The chain has TRBV7-2 and TRBJ2-3, with D perhaps matching TRBD2 (5 bases). CDR1 SGHTA and CDR2 FQGNSA come from the germline V gene. CDR3 length: 14 amino acids. CDR3 region: CASSVLSSTDTQYF. In DNA form, the CDR3 reads TGTGCCAGCAGCGTACTATCTAGCACGGATACGCAGTATTTT.

The rearrangement uses TRBV6-6 and TRBJ2-5; 7 bases agree with TRBD2. This CDR3 is 12 amino acids long. Germline CDR1 MNHNY, CDR2 SVGAGI (reference sequence). V was clipped by 7 bases and J by 1 base; unmatched bases: 0. Here the CDR3 reads CASKRGQETQYF. In DNA form, the CDR3 reads TGTGCCAGCAAGCGGGGCCAAGAGACCCAGTACTTC.

This rearrangement joins TRBV19 to TRBJ2-4, with D perhaps being TRBD1 or TRBD2 (5 bases each). This CDR3 has 20 amino acids. Germline assignment: CDR1 LNHDA and CDR2 SQIVND (reference sequence). Trimming took off 6 bases at V and 0 bases at J, with 27 bases between the two ends. CDR3 in DNA: TGTGCCAGTAGCACCGCCCTTCTCATGGGACCTCAATTAGCCAAAAACATTCAGTACTTC. Protein product: CASSTALLMGPQLAKNIQYF.

The chain couples TRBV12-3 or TRBV12-4 to TRBJ2-3; TRBD2 aligns across 9 bases. V shed 3 bases and J 1 base; nucleotides not matched to a gene: 2. The CDR3 contains 15 residues. The CDR3 region has the DNA TGTGCCAGCAGTTTCCAGCGGGGGGGCACAGATACGCAGTATTTT. As protein: CASSFQRGGTDTQYF.